Listed here are 30 T cell receptor beta chains from one sample, sequenced in a study of vaccination effects on CD4 cells after COVID-19. Expansion with viral peptide pools was applied to antigen-specific CD4+ T cells by the ViraFEST assay prior to sequencing. The authors isolated CD4+ T cells after 10 days of culture. Either the BNT162b2 or mRNA-1273 vaccine was given to participants in two doses. Clones were read by immunoSEQ multiplex PCR, and TCRdb kept only the in-frame ones, dropping some. The sample includes 25,000 to 40,000 clones, 65% of them seen just once. No antigens are known for them. This specimen was CD4+ T cells from PBMCs cultured with SARS-CoV-2 spike peptides, taken after COVID-19 vaccination. Receptors originate from a human donor who received a COVID-19 vaccine.

This clone was counted a single time. This rearrangement joins TRBV6-1 to TRBJ2-5; no clear D gene. The CDR3 consists of 15 residues. V dropped 1 base and J dropped 2 bases, with 11 bases sitting between them. In germline, CDR1 is MNHNS, CDR2 SASEGT. CDR3 loop: CASSEGWAPQETQYF. CDR3 in DNA: TGTGCCAGCAGTGAAGGATGGGCCCCTCAAGAGACCCAGTACTTC.

This sequence joins TRBV27 and TRBJ1-1; the match to TRBD1 covers 8 bases. Germline CDR1 MNHEY, CDR2 SMNVEV (reference sequence). This CDR3 has 16 residues. With 2 bases clipped from V and 4 bases from J, the junction kept 9 bases outside the gene matches. CDR3 bases: TGTGCCAGCAGTTTAAGTTTATCAGGGGGCCCCACTGAAGCTTTCTTT. Protein sequence: CASSLSLSGGPTEAFF.

The CDR3 bases are TGTGCCAGCAGCCATCTTCAGGGGGCCGAGCAGTACTTC. Amino acids: CASSHLQGAEQYF. The rearrangement uses TRBV14 and TRBJ2-7; 8 positions agree with TRBD1. The CDR3 has 13 residues. Per the germline V gene, CDR1 is SGHDN and CDR2 is FVKESK. V lost 3 bases, J lost 6 bases, and 4 bases stayed unmatched.

The chain joins TRBV11-1 to TRBJ1-1; the D is unclear. This CDR3 contains 16 residues. Germline CDR1 and CDR2: SGHAT and FQDESV (reference sequence). Trimming shortened V by 0 bases and J by 1 base, and 12 bases separated the two germline ends. The CDR3 protein is CASSLAFGGENTEAFF. DNA of the CDR3: TGTGCCAGCAGCTTAGCGTTTGGAGGTGAGAACACTGAAGCTTTCTTT.

The chain carries TRBV5-4 and TRBJ2-7; D not resolved. Trimming cost V 2 bases and J 7 bases, with 13 bases left between them. CDR3 length equals 13 residues. From germline, CDR1 is SGHNT and CDR2 YYREEE (reference sequence). CDR3 residues: CASSLNHPGEQYF. Written as DNA, the CDR3 is TGTGCCAGCAGCTTAAATCACCCCGGGGAGCAGTACTTC. Complete variable domain (other parts from reference TRBV5-4 and TRBJ2-7): ETGVTQSPTHLIKTRGQQVTLRCSSQSGHNTVSWYQQALGQGPQFIFQYYREEENGRGNFPPRFSGLQFPNYSSELNVNALELDDSALYLCASSLNHPGEQYFGPGTRLTVT.

This clone was recorded many times. The V call is TRBV12-3 or TRBV12-4, the J call TRBJ1-2, with a tentative D call TRBD1 (6 bases). The CDR3 is 13 residues long. Trimming left V 10 bases short and J 4 bases short, with 16 bases between. The CDR3 protein is CAIRGMATYGYTF. DNA of the CDR3: TGTGCCATCAGGGGAATGGCAACCTATGGCTACACCTTC.

This clone was observed a handful of times. The CDR3 is CASSPPAGTRDTQYF. CDR3 in DNA: TGTGCCAGCTCACCACCCGCCGGGACTAGAGATACGCAGTATTTT. The genes are TRBV18 and TRBJ2-3; the match to TRBD2 covers 8 bases. The CDR3 runs to 15 residues. Trimming took 0 bases from V and 5 from J; bases not matched to a gene: 4. CDR1 and CDR2 from the germline V gene are KGHSH and LQKENI.

This clone was counted between two and nine times. The chain links TRBV11-2 to TRBJ2-1; a possible D gene is TRBD2 (5 bases). Looked up from germline, CDR1 is SGHAT and CDR2 is FQNNGV. V was shortened by 2 bases and J by 9 bases, with 17 bases between the two germline ends. CDR3 length: 15 residues. In DNA, the CDR3 is TGTGCCAGCAGCTTAAGAGGGAGTAGGATCGGTGAGCAGTTCTTC. It encodes CASSLRGSRIGEQFF.

The chain is built from TRBV6-5 and TRBJ2-7; 7 bases align to TRBD1. The ends lost 6 bases at V and 5 bases at J; junction bases unmatched: 7. Germline V CDR1 and CDR2: MNHEY, SVGAGI. This CDR3 is 13 amino acids long. The CDR3 DNA reads TGTGCCAGCAGGGAGACAGGGAGTAACGAGCAGTACTTC. The encoded protein is CASRETGSNEQYF.

This clone was seen only a few times. The rearrangement links TRBV2 to TRBJ2-7, with D perhaps TRBD2 (6 bases). The V gene lost 4 bases and the J gene lost 3 bases, with 13 bases spanning the gap. The CDR3 sequence is 14 residues long. The germline gives CDR1 SNHLY, CDR2 FYNNEI. CDR3 nucleotide sequence: TGTGCCAGCAGTGTTACGGGAGCTAACTACGAGCAGTACTTC. Amino acid sequence: CASSVTGANYEQYF.

This clone was seen just once. The chain carries TRBV9 and TRBJ1-4; D gene unclear. V was pared by 2 bases and J by 0 bases, with 14 bases between. CDR1 SGDLS and CDR2 YYNGEE come from the germline V gene. The CDR3 consists of 17 residues. CDR3 sequence (DNA): TGTGCCAGCAGCGTGGGGTCGGGCAGTGCAACTAATGAAAAACTGTTTTTT. Its protein product is CASSVGSGSATNEKLFF.

In the case of this clone: One end of the junction is discordant with germline, which a read error may explain. The chain links TRBV3-1 (or the pseudogene TRBV3-2) to TRBJ2-5; perhaps D is TRBD1 or TRBD2 (6 bases each). Germline CDR1 reads LGHDT; CDR2 reads YNNKEL (reference sequence). The CDR3 has 15 residues. The CDR3 DNA follows: TGTGCCAGCGGCCAAGGGTGGGGGCGGGGAGAGACCCAGTACTTC. Translated: CASGQGWGRGETQYF.

This clone was detected a few times. The chain is built from TRBV7-9 and TRBJ1-1, with D tentatively TRBD1 (6 bases). This CDR3 has 16 amino acids. Germline V lookup: CDR1 SEHNR, CDR2 FQNEAQ (reference sequence). Trimming left V 7 bases short and J 0 bases short, with 18 bases between. For the CDR3, the DNA is TGTGCCAGCATTGCGGGACAAAGAATCATGAACACTGAAGCTTTCTTT. Amino acids: CASIAGQRIMNTEAFF. Supplemented by reference TRBV7-9 and TRBJ1-1, the full variable domain reads DTGVSQNPRHKITKRGQNVTFRCDPISEHNRLYWYRQTLGQGPEFLTYFQNEAQLEKSRLLSDRFSAERPKGSFSTLEIQRTEQGDSAMYLCASIAGQRIMNTEAFFGQGTRLTVV.

V gene TRBV7-9 combines with J gene TRBJ1-1; no clear D gene. Germline assignment: CDR1 SEHNR and CDR2 FQNEAQ (reference sequence). The CDR3 is made up of 12 amino acids. Trimming cost V 1 base and J 5 bases, with 5 bases left between them. The CDR3 sequence: CASSLGETEAFF. The CDR3 DNA sequence: TGTGCCAGCAGCTTAGGCGAGACTGAAGCTTTCTTT. The full variable domain, rest sourced from reference TRBV7-9 and TRBJ1-1, is DTGVSQNPRHKITKRGQNVTFRCDPISEHNRLYWYRQTLGQGPEFLTYFQNEAQLEKSRLLSDRFSAERPKGSFSTLEIQRTEQGDSAMYLCASSLGETEAFFGQGTRLTVV.

V gene TRBV11-2 combines with J gene TRBJ2-5; D perhaps matches TRBD2 (5 bases). CDR3 length: 15 residues. The V gene's germline CDR1 is SGHAT and CDR2 FQNNGV. Deletions cut 0 bases from V and 4 bases from J, with 12 bases between. CDR3: CASSLDHGDGETQYF. In nucleotides, the CDR3 is TGTGCCAGCAGCTTAGATCACGGGGATGGAGAGACCCAGTACTTC.

The chain carries TRBV5-6 and TRBJ1-1; TRBD1 might be the D (5 bases). The V end lost 2 bases, the J end lost 4 bases, and 12 bases lay between the germline ends. This CDR3 region has 14 residues. Germline V gene sequence: CDR1 SGHDT, CDR2 YYEEEE. The CDR3 bases are TGTGCCAGCAGCTTAGGAGGGGTGGGCACTGAAGCTTTCTTT. This encodes CASSLGGVGTEAFF.

V is TRBV20-1 and J is TRBJ2-7; TRBD2 matches at 8 bases. Germline CDR1 DFQATT, CDR2 SNEGSKA (reference sequence). J was trimmed by 0 bases and V by 3 bases; bases with no gene match: 4. CDR3 size: 14 residues. In DNA form, the CDR3 reads TGCAGTGCTAGTAGCGGGGCCAGCTCCTACGAGCAGTACTTC. This gives the protein CSASSGASSYEQYF.

This clone has a handful of counts. The chain couples TRBV6-1 to TRBJ1-5; D is unresolved. Trimming took off 3 bases at V and 5 bases at J, with 8 bases between the two ends. Looked up from germline, CDR1 is MNHNS and CDR2 is SASEGT. The CDR3 has 13 amino acids. The CDR3 reads CASSDNWDQPQHF. The CDR3, as DNA: TGTGCCAGCAGTGACAATTGGGATCAGCCCCAGCATTTT.

The rearrangement joins TRBV4-1 to TRBJ2-2; maybe TRBD1 (6 bases). The CDR3 totals 14 residues. CDR1 MGHRA and CDR2 YSYEKL come from the germline V gene. V lost 6 bases and J lost 2, with 10 bases in between. The CDR3 DNA reads TGCGCCAGCAGGCTACAGGGAAACACCGGGGAGCTGTTTTTT. Its translation: CASRLQGNTGELFF.

V usage is TRBV10-2 and J usage is TRBJ2-5, with 8 bases identical to TRBD2. The V segment lost 6 bases and the J segment 0 bases; nucleotides outside the gene matches: 6. This CDR3 spans 15 amino acids. Per germline, CDR1 WSHSY and CDR2 SAAADI. The CDR3 coding sequence is TGCGCCAGCAGGTTCTCGACTAGCGACCAAGAGACCCAGTACTTC. This gives the protein CASRFSTSDQETQYF.

The CDR3 protein is CASSFNRRDLQETQYF. The CDR3 DNA reads TGTGCCAGCAGTTTTAATCGACGGGACCTCCAAGAGACCCAGTACTTC. V gene TRBV5-6 combines with J gene TRBJ2-5; D possibly matches TRBD1 or TRBD2 (5 bases each). The CDR3 length is 16 residues. The germline V gene has CDR1 SGHDT and CDR2 YYEEEE. V was pared by 5 bases and J by 1 base, with 18 bases between.

V gene TRBV5-4 combines with J gene TRBJ2-7; TRBD2 matches at 7 bases. Germline V gene data show CDR1 as SGHNT and CDR2 as YYREEE (reference sequence). J lost 2 bases, V lost 1 base, and 15 bases had no gene match. The CDR3 has 18 residues. The CDR3 DNA sequence: TGTGCCAGCAGCTTGCGCGGCGGGAGTGAAGTCCGGGCCTACGAGCAGTACTTC. Translation gives CASSLRGGSEVRAYEQYF.

V gene TRBV5-4 combines with J gene TRBJ2-1; D gene uncertain. V gave up 0 bases and J gave up 7 bases, with 5 bases separating them. The CDR3 covers 12 residues. Germline V gene sequence: CDR1 SGHNT, CDR2 YYREEE (reference sequence). CDR3 protein: CASSLVQNEQFF. The CDR3 DNA reads as TGTGCCAGCAGCTTGGTGCAGAATGAGCAGTTCTTC.

In its sample, this clone was seen a few times. The rearrangement joins TRBV25-1 to TRBJ1-2, with a weak D call TRBD1 (6 bases). The CDR3 has 14 amino acids. The germline gives CDR1 MGHDK, CDR2 SYGVNS. Trimming cost V 6 bases and J 2 bases, with 13 bases left between them. The CDR3 bases are TGTGCCAGCAGGCGGGGGGGGGCAAACTATGGCTACACCTTC. This gives the protein CASRRGGANYGYTF.

V is TRBV5-1 and J is TRBJ2-7; TRBD1 agrees at 9 bases. CDR3 length equals 15 residues. Germline V gene lookup returns CDR1 SGHRS and CDR2 YFSETQ. J gave up 6 bases and V 0 bases, and 7 bases lay outside the gene matches. The DNA of the CDR3 is TGCGCCAGCAGCTTGGCCGGTGACAGGGGGGGCGAGCAGTACTTC. Translation gives CASSLAGDRGGEQYF.

This clone was picked up a small number of times. V gene TRBV7-9 combines with J gene TRBJ1-4; TRBD1 is a possible D gene (5 bases). This CDR3 contains 15 residues. The ends were cut back, 0 bases at V and 3 bases at J, with 8 bases in the middle. Per germline, CDR1 SEHNR and CDR2 FQNEAQ (reference sequence). The CDR3 coding sequence is TGTGCCAGCAGCTTAGCGGGGGGAGCTAATGAAAAACTGTTTTTT. Encoded protein: CASSLAGGANEKLFF.

This chain joins TRBV3-1 (or the pseudogene TRBV3-2) and TRBJ2-1, with D unresolved. Looked up from germline, CDR1 is LGHDT and CDR2 is YNNKEL (reference sequence). V lost 4 bases and J lost 0, with 10 bases in between. CDR3 length equals 15 residues. The CDR3 sequence is CASSPTTNSYNEQFF. The CDR3 bases are TGTGCCAGCAGCCCAACTACCAACTCCTACAATGAGCAGTTCTTC.

The V gene is TRBV11-3, the J gene TRBJ2-1; 9 positions match TRBD1. The CDR3 covers 15 residues. Trimming at V came to 4 bases and at J to 6 bases, leaving 7 bases not matched to a gene. Germline CDR1 and CDR2: SGHNT and YENEEA. The CDR3 nucleotides read TGTGCCAGCAGCTCGGGGGACAGGGCGGGCAATGAGCAGTTCTTC. This gives the protein CASSSGDRAGNEQFF.

This clone was found a few times. V usage is TRBV19 and J usage is TRBJ1-1; no definite D call. The CDR3 totals 13 residues. Looked up from germline, CDR1 is LNHDA and CDR2 is SQIVND (reference sequence). Trimming pared 7 bases from V and 3 bases from J, leaving 12 bases between. The CDR3: CASTYGRYTEAFF. Here the CDR3 DNA reads TGTGCCAGTACCTATGGACGTTACACTGAAGCTTTCTTT.

The chain joins TRBV2 to TRBJ1-2; 10 bases match TRBD1. The CDR3 covers 13 residues. The J segment lost 5 bases and the V segment lost 6 bases, leaving 3 bases of the junction unmatched. The germline V gene has CDR1 SNHLY and CDR2 FYNNEI. Here the CDR3 reads CASSGGQGYGYTF. In DNA, the CDR3 is TGTGCCAGCAGCGGGGGACAGGGGTATGGCTACACCTTC.